This entry is about one TCR beta chain. Its antigen is unidentified. The data originate from a study of OX40 agonist ivuxolimab in advanced cancers. Study summary: Patients received ivuxolimab, an intravenous treatment, every 2 weeks at 0.01 to 10 mg/kg. Study-wide findings and caveats: Average numbers of expanded clones were greater in CD8+ T cells than in CD4+.

Method: immunoSEQ multiplex PCR; TCRdb's copy keeps in-frame clones and lacks some. The sample records 50,000 to 75,000 clones, 80% to 85% being singletons. Trimming pared 5 bases from V and 7 bases from J, leaving 14 bases between. This CDR3 spans 12 amino acids. CDR1 and CDR2 (germline): GTSNPN, SVGIG (reference sequence). The sample was CD4+ or CD8+ T cells sorted from blood, taken in a trial of the OX40 agonist ivuxolimab. The origin of this receptor is an adult with an advanced solid tumor such as melanoma, head and neck, liver or kidney cancer. The chain joins TRBV30 to TRBJ2-5; D is possibly TRBD2 (5 bases). This CDR3 reads CAWRAEEATQYF. The CDR3 nucleotides are TGTGCCTGGCGCGCGGAGGAAGCGACCCAGTACTTC.